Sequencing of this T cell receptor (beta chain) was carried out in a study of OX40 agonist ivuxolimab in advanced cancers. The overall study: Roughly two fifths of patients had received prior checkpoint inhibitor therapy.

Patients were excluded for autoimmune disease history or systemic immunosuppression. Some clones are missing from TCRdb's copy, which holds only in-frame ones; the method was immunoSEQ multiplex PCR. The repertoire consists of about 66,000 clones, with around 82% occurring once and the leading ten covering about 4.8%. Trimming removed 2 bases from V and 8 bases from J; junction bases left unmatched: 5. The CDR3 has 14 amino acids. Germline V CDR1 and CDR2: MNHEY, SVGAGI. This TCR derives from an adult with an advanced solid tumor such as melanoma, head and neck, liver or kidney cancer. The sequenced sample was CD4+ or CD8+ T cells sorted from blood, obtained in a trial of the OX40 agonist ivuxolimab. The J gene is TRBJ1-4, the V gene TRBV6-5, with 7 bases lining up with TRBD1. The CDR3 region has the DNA TGTGCCAGCAGTTACGGGACAGTTAGGGAAAAACTGTTTTTT. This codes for CASSYGTVREKLFF.